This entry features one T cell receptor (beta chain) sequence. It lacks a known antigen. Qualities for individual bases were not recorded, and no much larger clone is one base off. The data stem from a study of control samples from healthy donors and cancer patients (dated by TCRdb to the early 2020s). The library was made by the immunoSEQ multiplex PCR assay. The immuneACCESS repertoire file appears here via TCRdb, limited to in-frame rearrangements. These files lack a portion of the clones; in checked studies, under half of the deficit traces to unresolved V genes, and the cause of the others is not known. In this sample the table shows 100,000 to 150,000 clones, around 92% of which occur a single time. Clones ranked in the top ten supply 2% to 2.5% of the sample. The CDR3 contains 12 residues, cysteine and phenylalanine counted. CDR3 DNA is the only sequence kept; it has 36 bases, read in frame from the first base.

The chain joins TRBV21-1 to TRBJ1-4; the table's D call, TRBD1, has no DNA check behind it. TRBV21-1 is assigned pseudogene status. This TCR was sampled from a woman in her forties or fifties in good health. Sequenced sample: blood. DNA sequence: TGTGCCAGCAGCTCGCGGACAGGCCAGCAACCCTTT. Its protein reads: CASSSRTGQQPF.